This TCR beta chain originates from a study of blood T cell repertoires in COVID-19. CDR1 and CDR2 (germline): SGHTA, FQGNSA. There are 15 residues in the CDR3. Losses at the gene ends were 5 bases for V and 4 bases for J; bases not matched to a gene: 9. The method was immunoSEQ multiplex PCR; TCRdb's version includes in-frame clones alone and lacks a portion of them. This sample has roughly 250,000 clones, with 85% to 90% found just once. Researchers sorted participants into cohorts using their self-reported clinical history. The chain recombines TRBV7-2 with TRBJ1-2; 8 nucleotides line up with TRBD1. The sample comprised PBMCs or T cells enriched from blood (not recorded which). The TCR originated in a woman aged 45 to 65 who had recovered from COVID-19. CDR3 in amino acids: CASSPGTGGGYGYTF. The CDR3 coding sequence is TGTGCCAGCAGCCCCGGAACAGGGGGAGGCTATGGCTACACCTTC. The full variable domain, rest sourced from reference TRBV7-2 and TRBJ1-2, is GAGVSQSPSNKVTEKGKDVELRCDPISGHTALYWYRQSLGQGLEFLIYFQGNSAPDKSGLPSDRFSAERTGGSVSTLTIQRTQQEDSAVYLCASSPGTGGGYGYTFGSGTRLTVV.